These 7 T cell receptor beta chains were sequenced from one sample in a study of blood T cell repertoires in COVID-19. Generated by immunoSEQ multiplex PCR, the TCRdb table keeps only in-frame clones and is missing some. The sample carries approximately 360,000 clones, around 91% recorded once. Material for sequencing was peripheral blood. The receptors here all came from a man aged 18 to 30 with active or convalescent COVID-19.

The chain has TRBV19 and TRBJ1-2; 7 bases are shared with TRBD1. The CDR3 consists of 15 residues. V dropped 6 bases and J dropped 0; count of bases not matched to a gene: 7. Germline V gives CDR1 LNHDA, CDR2 SQIVND (reference sequence). CDR3 bases: TGTGCCAGTAGGCATGACAGGGAACCTAACTATGGCTACACCTTC. Amino acids: CASRHDREPNYGYTF.

The chain recombines TRBV6-5 with TRBJ1-2; maybe TRBD1 (5 bases). Germline V gene data show CDR1 as MNHEY and CDR2 as SVGAGI. V shed 6 bases and J shed 7 bases, with 15 bases lying between them. The CDR3 has 13 amino acids. The CDR3 reads CASRLVGGRGYTF. The CDR3 nucleotides are TGTGCCAGCAGATTAGTGGGGGGTCGTGGCTACACCTTC.

This chain connects TRBV10-1 to TRBJ1-5; the match to TRBD1 covers 7 bases. CDR3 size: 13 residues. Trimming at V came to 6 bases and at J to 4 bases, leaving 3 bases not matched to a gene. Germline V gene sequence: CDR1 WNHNN, CDR2 SYGVQD (reference sequence). Written as DNA, the CDR3 is TGCGCCAGCAGCGGCAGGGGGAATCAGCCCCAGCATTTT. It encodes CASSGRGNQPQHF.

The chain carries TRBV4-1 and TRBJ2-1, with 7 nucleotides matching TRBD2. In germline, CDR1 is MGHRA, CDR2 YSYEKL. V lost 1 base to trimming and J lost 6 bases; unmatched junction nucleotides: 15. There are 18 residues in the CDR3. The CDR3 nucleotides read TGCGCCAGCAGCCAAGCAGCGGGGCCGACGAATTCGGTCAATGAGCAGTTCTTC. Translating gives CASSQAAGPTNSVNEQFF.

V usage is TRBV3-1 (or the pseudogene TRBV3-2) and J usage is TRBJ1-2; 8 bases are shared with TRBD1. V was pared by 4 bases and J by 0 bases, with 4 bases of the junction left unmatched. Germline V gene sequence: CDR1 LGHDT, CDR2 YNNKEL (reference sequence). This CDR3 spans 15 amino acids. The CDR3 nucleotides read TGTGCCAGCAGCCCCAGGGGGCAACCTAACTATGGCTACACCTTC. Translation gives CASSPRGQPNYGYTF.

The chain has TRBV4-1 and TRBJ2-7, with 11 bases fitting TRBD1. The CDR3 covers 15 residues. CDR1 is MGHRA and CDR2 is YSYEKL in the germline V gene. J gave up 8 bases and V 0 bases, and 6 bases lay outside the gene matches. The CDR3 DNA reads TGCGCCAGCAGCCAAGATGCCGGACAGGGGGCGAAGCAGTACTTC. Encoded protein: CASSQDAGQGAKQYF.

The rearrangement joins TRBV7-6 to TRBJ1-1; 7 positions agree with TRBD1. The V and J ends lost 4 bases and 0 bases, in that order; junction bases with no gene match: 8. The CDR3 runs to 16 residues. Germline CDR1 SGHVS, CDR2 FNYEAQ. The CDR3 nucleotides are TGTGCCAGCAGCTCCCATGCCACAGGGGTGAACACTGAAGCTTTCTTT. Translated: CASSSHATGVNTEAFF.